This T cell receptor beta chain was identified in a study of molecular identifiers for immune sequencing clone quantification. About the study: Replicate RNA came from approximately 20,000 or 98,000 naive CD8 cells and was split five ways, and four parts were sequenced.

Study observations and caveats: Whereas clones above 20 RNA copies held under 1% of naive-cell molecules, they held over 98% of effector molecules.

In preparing bulk TCR libraries, previously described methods and listed TCR primers were used. MiXCR was run by TCRdb on the PCR reads, yielding one entry per CDR3 protein. Of a few hundred thousand distinct CDR3 sequences listed, around 23% are singletons. Comment on this clonotype: Its matching antigen is unknown.

Naive CD8 library inputs spanned roughly 17,000 to 1,000,000 sorted cells and 10%, 30% or 50% RNA. This receptor was identified in a human donor in good health. Some libraries in this study had Jurkat cell RNA spiked in. The source material was naive CD8+ T cells from blood, with Jurkat cell RNA spiked in. The subset: FACS-sorted CD8+CD4-CCR7+CD45RA+ naive T cells.

The CDR3 coding sequence is TGTGCCAGCAGTTACGCGGACACCCTCGTGGAGCAGTACTTC. Amino acid sequence: CASSYADTLVEQYF. The chain joins TRBV6-5 to TRBJ2-7; weak D call: TRBD1 (5 bases). The CDR3 totals 14 residues. The V gene lost 2 bases and the J gene lost 7 bases, with 15 bases spanning the gap. Per germline, CDR1 MNHEY and CDR2 SVGAGI.